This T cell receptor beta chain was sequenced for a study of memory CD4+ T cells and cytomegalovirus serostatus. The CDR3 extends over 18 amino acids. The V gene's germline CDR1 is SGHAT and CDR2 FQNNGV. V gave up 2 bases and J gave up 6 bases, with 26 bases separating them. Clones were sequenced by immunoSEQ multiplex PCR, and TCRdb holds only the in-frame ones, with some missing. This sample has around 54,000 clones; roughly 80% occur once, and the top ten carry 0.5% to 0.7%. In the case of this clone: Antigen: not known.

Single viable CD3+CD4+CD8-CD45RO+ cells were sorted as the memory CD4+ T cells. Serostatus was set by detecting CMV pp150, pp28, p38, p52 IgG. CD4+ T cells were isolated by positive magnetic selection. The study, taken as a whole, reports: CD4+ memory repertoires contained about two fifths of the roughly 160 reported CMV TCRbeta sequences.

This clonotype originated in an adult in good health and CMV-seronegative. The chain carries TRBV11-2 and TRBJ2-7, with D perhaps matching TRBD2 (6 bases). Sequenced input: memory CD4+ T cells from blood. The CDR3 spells CASSLLAGSEGRGLEQYF. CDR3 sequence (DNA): TGTGCCAGCAGCTTATTGGCGGGAAGTGAGGGCCGGGGACTCGAGCAGTACTTC.